Listed below are T cell receptor beta chains from one sample, sequenced in a study of blood T cells in healthy people across ages. One entry per CDR3 protein results from TCRdb running MiXCR on the 5' RACE reads. Found here are about 730,000 distinct CDR3 sequences, 35% to 45% of them singletons; the top ten hold 20% to 25%. Specimen: blood. The origin of the receptors is a woman in her sixties in good health. CDR3s include the opening cysteine and the closing phenylalanine or tryptophan.

v_call cdr3_aa
TRBV24-1 CASASGRGTDTQYF
TRBV6-1 CASRVGLATYNEQFF
TRBV3-1 CASSQGHISDYGYTF
TRBV2 CASNSGRGETQYF
TRBV10-3 CAISPRADLSGSPLHF
TRBV29-1 CSGWTSGTNSYNEQFF
TRBV12-3/TRBV12-4 CASSLRQGFSSKNIQYF
TRBV6-1 CASSEYSQARQTQYF
TRBV5-1 CASSSGLAGGPSYNEQFF
TRBV6-1 CASSKLRASGSYEQYF
TRBV29-1 CSVPSDAANEKLFF
TRBV20-1 CSAPLAGGEGETQYF
TRBV7-2 CASSQGLARVEQYF
TRBV9 CASTPSGGLNEQFF
TRBV10-3 CAISEYDEQFF
TRBV9 CASSVVAYEQYF
TRBV29-1 CSVGGNEKLFF
TRBV11-2 CASSSEWAGLAGVGSSYNEQFF
TRBV2 CASSRQGRAGELFF
TRBV12-3/TRBV12-4 CASTDRDRDRGYTF
TRBV4-1 CASSHRDLSTDTQYF
TRBV10-3 CAINTGVRTDTQYF
TRBV18 CASSTTVRETQYF
TRBV12-3/TRBV12-4 CASRQGTGGVGYTF
TRBV5-1 CTSSSQGSGRPGTDTQYF
TRBV6-6 CASSYSLGGTGELFF
TRBV5-6 CASSLSWLRPKNIQYF
TRBV3-1 CASSRWTGADYGYTF
TRBV20-1 CSARGHVGLEETQYF
TRBV7-3 CASSLKSDLPLHF
TRBV4-2 CASSQGQEGDREQFF
TRBV7-2 CASSSTGRGNIQYF
TRBV10-3 CAISDLAGVGNEQFF
TRBV6-1 CASSEGGTIYNEQFF
TRBV9 CASSVDEGGNDGQFF
TRBV20-1 CSAREDNYGYTF
TRBV11-3 CASSLRGAESNEQFF
TRBV28 CASSLLGTSGNNEQFF
TRBV5-1 CASSLALMAGVSNTGELFF
TRBV6-2/TRBV6-3 CASTQTGTRVLTGELFF